One sample yielded the 19 T cell receptor beta chains listed below, sequenced in a study of neurological immune-mediated disorders (dated by TCRdb to the late 2010s). Libraries came from 5' RACE. For sequencing, an Illumina HiSeq 2500 was employed. Clones were called with MiXCR by TCRdb after fastp trimmed the public reads at Q25, and only in-frame beta chains were retained. Records with the same CDR3 protein are collapsed into one entry carrying the most frequent genes and DNA. The sample table shows about 19,000 distinct CDR3 sequences, and 6% to 8.5% are seen once. The ten largest clones take up around a sixth of the sample. What was sequenced was CD8+ T cells from blood. The receptors here all came from a woman aged 25-40 years with HTLV-1-associated myelopathy (HAM/TSP).

This clonotype came up many times. This chain connects TRBV20-1 to TRBJ2-1; TRBD2 matches 13 bases. The trim removed 6 bases at V and 4 bases at J, leaving 3 bases unmatched. Looked up from germline, CDR1 is DFQATT and CDR2 is SNEGSKA (reference sequence). The CDR3 loop spans 14 amino acids. CDR3 sequence reads: CSATLAGGYNEQFF. As DNA, the CDR3 is TGCAGTGCGACACTAGCGGGGGGGTACAATGAGCAGTTCTTC.

This sequence joins TRBV5-1 and TRBJ1-2, with a possible D match to TRBD1 (5 bases). CDR3 length equals 13 residues. V lost 5 bases to trimming and J lost 8 bases, with 16 bases between them. Germline CDR1 reads SGHRS; CDR2 reads YFSETQ. The CDR3 DNA is TGCGCCAGCAGACGGGGGATCCCCCGGGGCTACACCTTC. As protein: CASRRGIPRGYTF.

At least ten counts were recorded for this clonotype. The chain has TRBV7-3 and TRBJ2-3; D is undetermined. The CDR3 spans 12 residues. Trimming removed 2 bases from V and 4 bases from J, with 4 bases in between. Germline CDR1 SGHTA, CDR2 FQGTGA. The CDR3 protein is CASSLPADTQYF. CDR3 bases: TGTGCCAGCAGCTTACCCGCAGATACGCAGTATTTT.

This clonotype was counted at least ten times. The chain combines TRBV11-2 with TRBJ2-1, with D perhaps matching TRBD1 or TRBD2 (7 bases each). Deletions cut 5 bases from V and 8 bases from J, with 16 bases between. Germline V gene sequence: CDR1 SGHAT, CDR2 FQNNGV. The CDR3 is 14 residues long. The CDR3 nucleotides are TGTGCCAGCAGCGTCAGGGGGGGGAGCGATGAGCAGTTCTTC. This sequence encodes CASSVRGGSDEQFF.

This clonotype has at least ten counts. This rearrangement joins TRBV7-9 to TRBJ2-1, with D perhaps being TRBD1 or TRBD2 (6 bases each). The CDR3 loop spans 20 amino acids. Germline assignment: CDR1 SEHNR and CDR2 FQNEAQ (reference sequence). The ends were cut back, 1 base at V and 1 base at J, with 23 bases in the middle. CDR3 sequence: CASSLVGAGEGGGSYNEQFF. CDR3 sequence (DNA): TGTGCCAGCAGCTTAGTTGGGGCGGGTGAGGGGGGTGGGTCCTACAATGAGCAGTTCTTC.

This clonotype showed up many times. This chain connects TRBV20-1 to TRBJ2-7, with 7 bases that match TRBD1. The CDR3 has 13 residues. Germline V gives CDR1 DFQATT, CDR2 SNEGSKA (reference sequence). Trimming removed 3 bases from V and 3 bases from J; junction bases left unmatched: 5. The DNA of the CDR3 is TGCAGTGCTAGGGCCCGGGACAGCTACGAGCAGTACTTC. It translates to CSARARDSYEQYF.

This clonotype was picked up many times. The chain combines TRBV25-1 with TRBJ2-7; D is ambiguous. Germline lookup yields CDR1 MGHDK and CDR2 SYGVNS. V was shortened by 2 bases and J by 9 bases, with 14 bases between the two germline ends. This CDR3 has 13 residues. CDR3 residues: CASSEGFSFGQYF. The CDR3 coding sequence is TGTGCCAGCAGTGAAGGATTCAGCTTTGGGCAGTACTTC.

This clonotype was seen many times. V is TRBV20-1 and J is TRBJ2-5; D is perhaps TRBD1 or TRBD2 (5 bases each). Germline V CDR1 and CDR2: DFQATT, SNEGSKA (reference sequence). There are 14 residues in the CDR3. Trimming pared 5 bases from V and 5 bases from J, leaving 18 bases between. The DNA for the CDR3 is TGCAGTGCTTCGGGACGCCGGTTTATGGAGACCCAGTACTTC. It yields the protein CSASGRRFMETQYF.

This clonotype has a handful of counts. The V gene is TRBV2, the J gene TRBJ2-7; TRBD1 aligns across 7 bases. This CDR3 comprises 16 residues. Germline lookup yields CDR1 SNHLY and CDR2 FYNNEI. The V gene end was trimmed by 8 bases and the J gene end by 4 bases; junction bases not matched to a gene: 17. The DNA of the CDR3 is TGTGCCAGCGACGCACAGACAGGGAAACCCTTATACGAGCAGTACTTC. It is translated as CASDAQTGKPLYEQYF.

This clonotype was observed many times. V and J are TRBV11-2 and TRBJ2-7, with 10 positions matching TRBD2. Germline V gives CDR1 SGHAT, CDR2 FQNNGV. V was pared by 5 bases and J by 0 bases, with 7 bases of the junction left unmatched. The CDR3 sequence is 16 residues long. The CDR3 nucleotides read TGTGCCAGCAGCACAGGACTAGCGGAACCCTCCTACGAGCAGTACTTC. Amino acids: CASSTGLAEPSYEQYF.

This clonotype has at least ten counts. V usage is TRBV19 and J usage is TRBJ2-3; 7 bases align to TRBD1. J lost 3 bases, V lost 5 bases, and 8 bases had no gene match. Germline V gene sequence: CDR1 LNHDA, CDR2 SQIVND (reference sequence). This CDR3 region has 15 residues. Written as DNA, the CDR3 is TGTGCCAGTAGTTCCCGGGACAGATTTACAGATACGCAGTATTTT. Residues: CASSSRDRFTDTQYF.

This clonotype showed up many times. The chain carries TRBV27 and TRBJ2-3, with 8 bases that match TRBD1. CDR3 length: 16 residues. The V gene end was trimmed by 4 bases and the J gene end by 1 base; junction bases not matched to a gene: 7. CDR1 is MNHEY, CDR2 SMNVEV, per germline (reference sequence). CDR3 amino acids: CASSSLPGQGTDTQYF. CDR3 nucleotide sequence: TGTGCCAGCAGTTCTCTTCCGGGACAGGGCACAGATACGCAGTATTTT.

This clonotype was detected ten times or more. The chain is built from TRBV11-2 and TRBJ2-3; D is unresolved. This CDR3 spans 15 amino acids. Germline CDR1 reads SGHAT; CDR2 reads FQNNGV. The germline V and J ends were trimmed by 1 base and 5 bases, with 13 bases remaining between them. CDR3 DNA: TGTGCCAGCAGCTTAGGGCCAGGAGCCCGAGATACGCAGTATTTT. Translating gives CASSLGPGARDTQYF.

There are many counts of this clonotype. The rearrangement uses TRBV7-2 and TRBJ2-3; a possible D gene is TRBD1 (6 bases). There are 17 residues in the CDR3. The V gene's germline CDR1 is SGHTA and CDR2 FQGNSA. Trimming stripped 6 bases from V and 1 base from J, with 20 bases between. CDR3 sequence (DNA): TGTGCCAGCAGTTCTACAGGGTTCAGGGAGCGCACAGATACGCAGTATTTT. Its translation: CASSSTGFRERTDTQYF.

In its sample, this clonotype was seen many times. The CDR3 nucleotides are TGCAGCGTTGAAGGTCCGGGGGAGACGTACCGGACTGAAGCTTTCTTT. As protein: CSVEGPGETYRTEAFF. The V gene is TRBV29-1, the J gene TRBJ1-1; TRBD1 is a possible D gene (5 bases). The germline CDR1 and CDR2 sequences are SQVTM and ANQGSEA. This CDR3 region has 16 residues. Trimming stripped 1 base from V and 5 bases from J, with 20 bases between.

The sample holds many counts of this clonotype. This chain links TRBV9 with TRBJ2-7; TRBD2 aligns across 9 bases. Looked up from germline, CDR1 is SGDLS and CDR2 is YYNGEE. This CDR3 contains 14 residues. Unmatched junction bases numbered 3, after V lost 0 bases and J lost 5 bases. Here the CDR3 DNA reads TGTGCCAGCAGCGTAGATGCTAGCGGGAACGAGCAGTACTTC. It encodes CASSVDASGNEQYF.

This clonotype has at least ten counts. The chain employs TRBV6-6 and TRBJ2-2; no firm D call. CDR3 size: 17 residues. The V end was cut by 4 bases, the J end by 3 bases, with 18 bases between. The V gene's germline CDR1 is MNHNY and CDR2 SVGAGI (reference sequence). The CDR3 protein is CASSLGQVGSYTGELFF. Here the CDR3 DNA reads TGTGCCAGCAGTTTAGGGCAGGTCGGTTCCTACACCGGGGAGCTGTTTTTT.

This clonotype has a count of ten or more. The chain has TRBV10-2 and TRBJ2-4; D call uncertain. CDR1 WSHSY and CDR2 SAAADI come from the germline V gene. The CDR3 is 14 amino acids. V lost 6 bases and J 0 bases, leaving 9 bases between the germline ends. DNA for the CDR3: TGCGCCAGCAGAGAAGATACAGCCAAAAACATTCAGTACTTC. Residues: CASREDTAKNIQYF.

The sample holds many counts of this clonotype. CDR3 sequence (DNA): TGTGCCAGCAGCCTGTTGTGGGGGAGCGAGCAGTTCTTC. It is translated as CASSLLWGSEQFF. The chain is built from TRBV5-5 and TRBJ2-1, with D perhaps assigned TRBD1 or TRBD2 (5 bases each). The CDR3 contains 13 residues. V was trimmed by 4 bases and J by 10 bases, leaving 15 bases between them. The V gene's germline CDR1 is SGHKS and CDR2 YYEKEE (reference sequence).